The rows below give T cell receptor beta chains drawn from one sample of a study of CD8 T cells in Susac syndrome. TCRdb analysed the immunoSEQ multiplex PCR reads with MiXCR anew, one entry per CDR3 protein. This sample has over 300,000 distinct CDR3 sequences; about 91% occur once, and the top ten carry roughly 0.059%. The sequenced sample consisted of CD4+ T cells from PBMCs. Source of these receptors: a human donor with multiple sclerosis. Each CDR3 is given with its conserved first and last residue. Fields, in order: V gene, CDR3 length, D gene, clone size, J gene, CDR3 protein, CDR3 DNA. A D gene is named only where the DNA matches it firmly. Size tells how often a clone was seen (once, few, many) or the class of an expanded clone, and some rows leave it out.

TRBV5-4,15,.,.,TRBJ1-3,CASSLWASSGNTIYF,TGTGCCAGCAGCCTTTGGGCCTCCTCTGGAAACACCATATATTTT
TRBV3-1,13,.,once,TRBJ1-1,CASSAVLNTEAFF,TGTGCCAGCAGTGCCGTTCTGAACACTGAAGCTTTCTTT
TRBV4-1,14,.,few,TRBJ2-5,CASSQDPRGETQYF,TGCGCCAGCAGCCAAGATCCTCGGGGAGAGACCCAGTACTTC
TRBV6-5,15,TRBD1,few,TRBJ1-1,CASSYSRTGNTEAFF,TGTGCCAGCAGTTACTCCCGGACAGGGAACACTGAAGCTTTCTTT
TRBV7-9,15,TRBD2,.,TRBJ2-3,CASRGGTSGTDTQYF,TGTGCCAGCAGAGGGGGGACTAGCGGAACAGATACGCAGTATTTT
TRBV9,18,.,once,TRBJ2-1,CASSPNSVRGSSYNEQFF,TGTGCCAGCAGCCCCAACTCCGTCCGGGGAAGCTCCTACAATGAGCAGTTCTTC
TRBV20-1,14,TRBD1,.,TRBJ2-7,CSASRQGAYNEQYF,TGCAGTGCTAGCCGGCAGGGGGCGTATAACGAGCAGTACTTC
TRBV7-9,16,.,.,TRBJ1-1,CASSPWTATQNTEAFF,TGTGCCAGCAGCCCATGGACAGCAACCCAGAACACTGAAGCTTTCTTT
TRBV7-2,16,.,.,TRBJ2-7,CASSPGSVSLSYEQYF,TGTGCCAGCAGCCCGGGGAGCGTTTCCCTCTCCTACGAGCAGTACTTC
TRBV7-9,15,.,.,TRBJ1-1,CASSLRWGANTEAFF,TGTGCCAGCAGCCTCCGCTGGGGGGCGAACACTGAAGCTTTCTTT
TRBV10-3,14,.,.,TRBJ2-3,CAISSGRDTDTQYF,TGTGCCATCAGTTCAGGCAGGGATACAGATACGCAGTATTTT
TRBV12-3/TRBV12-4,16,TRBD2,.,TRBJ2-3,CASSLPSGRAVDTQYF,TGTGCCAGCAGTTTACCTAGCGGGAGGGCCGTAGATACGCAGTATTTT
TRBV6-1,10,.,few,TRBJ2-5,CATEGETQYF,TGTGCCACCGAGGGGGAGACCCAGTACTTC
TRBV18,14,TRBD1,once,TRBJ2-3,CASSRDRVPDTQYF,TGTGCCAGCTCCAGGGACAGGGTGCCAGATACGCAGTATTTT
TRBV29-1,11,.,.,TRBJ2-7,CSVSGSYEQYF,TGCAGCGTCTCAGGGTCCTACGAGCAGTACTTC
TRBV19,15,.,.,TRBJ1-1,CASSMRSAANTEAFF,TGTGCCAGTAGTATGAGATCGGCAGCGAACACTGAAGCTTTCTTT
TRBV10-3,14,.,.,TRBJ2-7,CAISGPQGSYEQYF,TGTGCCATCAGTGGTCCACAGGGCTCCTACGAGCAGTACTTC
TRBV4-3,17,.,.,TRBJ2-2,CASSQDLSPQDTGELFF,TGCGCCAGCAGCCAAGATCTGTCCCCACAGGACACCGGGGAGCTGTTTTTT
TRBV5-1,14,TRBD2,.,TRBJ2-7,CASSSLAVGYEQYF,TGCGCCAGCAGCTCACTAGCGGTAGGCTACGAGCAGTACTTC
TRBV2,14,.,.,TRBJ1-6,CASSTTDYNSPLHF,TGTGCCAGCAGTACGACAGATTATAATTCACCCCTCCACTTT
TRBV12-3/TRBV12-4,11,.,.,TRBJ1-4,CASSSGGKVFF,TGTGCCAGCAGCTCGGGGGGGAAGGTGTTTTTT
TRBV7-8,14,.,.,TRBJ1-1,CASSLAPVNTEAFF,TGTGCCAGCAGCTTAGCGCCGGTGAACACTGAAGCTTTCTTT
TRBV2,15,.,.,TRBJ1-5,CASSPSSRFGQPQHF,TGTGCCAGCAGTCCGTCAAGTAGGTTCGGTCAGCCCCAGCATTTT
TRBV7-9,14,.,.,TRBJ2-3,CASSFWLVGDTQYF,TGTGCCAGCAGCTTCTGGCTTGTAGGAGATACGCAGTATTTT
TRBV2,15,.,.,TRBJ1-4,CASGVSEGRWEKLFF,TGTGCCAGCGGTGTTTCCGAGGGGCGGTGGGAAAAACTGTTTTTT
TRBV3-1,15,TRBD2,.,TRBJ2-1,CASSQVAGGYNEQFF,TGTGCCAGCAGCCAAGTAGCGGGAGGGTACAATGAGCAGTTCTTC
TRBV6-5,14,.,.,TRBJ1-2,CASSRKPANYGYTF,TGTGCCAGCAGCCGAAAGCCGGCCAACTATGGCTACACCTTC
TRBV3-1,14,.,.,TRBJ2-2,CASSPFHTTGELFF,TGTGCCAGCAGCCCATTCCATACAACCGGGGAGCTGTTTTTT
TRBV5-6,15,.,.,TRBJ2-7,CASSLLGTQFYEQYF,TGTGCCAGCAGCTTGTTGGGGACACAATTCTACGAGCAGTACTTC
TRBV5-4,18,TRBD1,.,TRBJ2-7,CASSSGGIITTTYYEQYF,TGTGCCAGCAGCTCAGGGGGCATAATCACAACCACCTACTACGAGCAGTACTTC
TRBV20-1,14,.,.,TRBJ2-7,CSASRNWLVDEQYF,TGCAGTGCTAGCCGAAATTGGTTGGTGGACGAGCAGTACTTC
TRBV3-1,15,.,.,TRBJ1-2,CASSQDLRTNYGYTF,TGTGCCAGCAGCCAAGATTTACGTACTAACTATGGCTACACCTTC
TRBV18,14,.,.,TRBJ1-5,CASSRDRYNQPQHF,TGTGCCAGCTCCCGTGACAGGTACAATCAGCCCCAGCATTTT
TRBV2,16,.,.,TRBJ2-1,CASRPSAGSSYNEQFF,TGTGCCAGCAGACCCTCTGCCGGGAGCTCCTACAATGAGCAGTTCTTC
TRBV5-1,16,.,.,TRBJ1-1,CASSWTLAASNTEAFF,TGCGCCAGCAGCTGGACCTTGGCAGCTTCGAACACTGAAGCTTTCTTT
TRBV12-3/TRBV12-4,13,.,few,TRBJ2-5,CASSLGRQETQYF,TGTGCCAGCAGTTTAGGACGTCAGGAGACCCAGTACTTC
TRBV10-3,15,.,.,TRBJ2-2,CAISRGTLMTGELFF,TGTGCCATCAGTCGCGGGACTCTCATGACCGGGGAGCTGTTTTTT
TRBV7-9,16,TRBD2,.,TRBJ2-5,CASSHGLAGGPETQYF,TGTGCCAGCAGCCATGGGCTAGCGGGAGGGCCAGAGACCCAGTACTTC
TRBV11-2,11,.,once,TRBJ1-1,CASTKTAGAFF,TGTGCCAGCACCAAAACAGCGGGGGCTTTCTTT
TRBV30,15,.,.,TRBJ1-1,CAWSNRRTRYSEAFF,TGTGCCTGGAGCAACCGCCGCACGAGGTACTCTGAAGCTTTCTTT
TRBV5-6,15,.,.,TRBJ2-1,CASSLVRALGNEQFF,TGTGCCAGCAGCTTGGTACGGGCCCTGGGCAATGAGCAGTTCTTC
TRBV29-1,12,.,.,TRBJ1-2,CSVRPRVHGYTF,TGCAGCGTCAGACCCAGGGTCCATGGCTACACCTTC
TRBV6-4,15,TRBD2,.,TRBJ2-3,CASSAGGGNTDTQYF,TGTGCCAGCAGTGCGGGAGGTGGAAACACAGATACGCAGTATTTT
TRBV29-1,11,.,.,TRBJ1-1,CSVDPGHQAFF,TGCAGCGTTGATCCAGGACATCAAGCTTTCTTT
TRBV12-3/TRBV12-4,13,.,.,TRBJ1-1,CASSRLQGGEAFF,TGTGCCAGCAGTCGCCTACAGGGAGGTGAAGCTTTCTTT
TRBV24-1,16,.,.,TRBJ2-5,CATRSKEGGQQETQYF,TGTGCCACCAGGTCCAAAGAGGGCGGACAGCAGGAGACCCAGTACTTC
TRBV11-3,16,TRBD2,.,TRBJ2-3,CASSPGLASVADTQYF,TGTGCCAGCAGCCCCGGACTAGCGTCGGTCGCAGATACGCAGTATTTT
TRBV7-2,16,TRBD2,.,TRBJ2-1,CASSLTSGGAYNEQFF,TGTGCCAGCAGCTTGACTAGCGGGGGGGCCTACAATGAGCAGTTCTTC
TRBV19,15,.,.,TRBJ2-4,CASSIGSLTKNIQYF,TGTGCCAGTAGTATAGGTTCCCTAACCAAAAACATTCAGTACTTC
TRBV10-3,16,.,.,TRBJ2-5,CAISESSRGPQETQYF,TGTGCCATCAGTGAGAGTAGCCGGGGACCCCAAGAGACCCAGTACTTC
TRBV6-2/TRBV6-3,13,.,.,TRBJ2-3,CASSPNTGTTQYF,TGTGCCAGCAGTCCGAATACCGGGACTACGCAGTATTTT
TRBV27,17,TRBD1,.,TRBJ2-2,CASSPGRDRGNTGELFF,TGTGCCAGCAGTCCCGGGAGGGACAGGGGAAACACCGGGGAGCTGTTTTTT
TRBV27,14,.,.,TRBJ1-2,CASSLVGGPGGYTF,TGTGCCAGCAGTTTAGTGGGGGGGCCAGGTGGCTACACCTTC
TRBV3-1,16,TRBD2,.,TRBJ2-1,CASTHFKLAGVDEQFF,TGTGCCAGCACGCACTTTAAGCTAGCGGGGGTCGATGAGCAGTTCTTC